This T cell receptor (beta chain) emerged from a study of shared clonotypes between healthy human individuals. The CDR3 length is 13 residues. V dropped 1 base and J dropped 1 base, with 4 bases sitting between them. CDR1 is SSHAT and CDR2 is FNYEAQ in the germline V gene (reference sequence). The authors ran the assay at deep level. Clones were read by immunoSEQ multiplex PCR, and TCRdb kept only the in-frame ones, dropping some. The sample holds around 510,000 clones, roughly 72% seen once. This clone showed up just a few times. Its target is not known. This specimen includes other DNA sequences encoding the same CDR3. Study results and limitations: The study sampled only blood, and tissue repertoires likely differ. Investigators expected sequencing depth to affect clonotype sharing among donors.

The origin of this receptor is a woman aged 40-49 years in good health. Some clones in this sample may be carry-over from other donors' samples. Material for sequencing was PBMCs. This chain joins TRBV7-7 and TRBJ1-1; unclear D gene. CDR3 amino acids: CASSLGRNTEAFF. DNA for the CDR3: TGTGCCAGCAGCTTAGGGAGGAACACTGAAGCTTTCTTT.